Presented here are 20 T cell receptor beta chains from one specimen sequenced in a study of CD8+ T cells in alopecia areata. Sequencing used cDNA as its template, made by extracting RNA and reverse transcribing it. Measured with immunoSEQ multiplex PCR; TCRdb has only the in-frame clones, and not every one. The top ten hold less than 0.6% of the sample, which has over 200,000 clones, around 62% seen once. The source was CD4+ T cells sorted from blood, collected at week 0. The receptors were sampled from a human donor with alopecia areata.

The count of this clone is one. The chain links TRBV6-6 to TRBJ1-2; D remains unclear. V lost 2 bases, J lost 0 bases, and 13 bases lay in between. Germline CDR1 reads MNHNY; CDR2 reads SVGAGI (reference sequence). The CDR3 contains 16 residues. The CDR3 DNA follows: TGTGCCAGCAGTTACGGCCAGGCCCAGGCTAACTATGGCTACACCTTC. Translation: CASSYGQAQANYGYTF.

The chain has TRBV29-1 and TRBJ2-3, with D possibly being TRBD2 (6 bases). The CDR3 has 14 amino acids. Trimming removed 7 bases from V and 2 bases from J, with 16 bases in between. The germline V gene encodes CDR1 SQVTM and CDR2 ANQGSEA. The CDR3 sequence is CSALRVAATDTQYF. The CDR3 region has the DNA TGCAGCGCGCTCAGGGTAGCGGCCACAGATACGCAGTATTTT.

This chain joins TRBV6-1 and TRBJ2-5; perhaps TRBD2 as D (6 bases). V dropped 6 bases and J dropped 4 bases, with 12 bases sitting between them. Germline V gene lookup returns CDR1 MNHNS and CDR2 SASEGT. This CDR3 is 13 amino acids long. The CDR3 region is CASRPLGGETQYF. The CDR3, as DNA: TGTGCCAGCAGGCCCCTCGGGGGAGAGACCCAGTACTTC.

Written as DNA, the CDR3 is TGCAGCGTTGTCGTTCGGTTAAGCTCCTACAATGAGCAGTTCTTC. Translation: CSVVVRLSSYNEQFF. The genes are TRBV29-1 and TRBJ2-1; D is unresolved. The CDR3 spans 15 residues. Trimming left V 4 bases short and J 0 bases short, with 13 bases between. Germline V CDR1 and CDR2: SQVTM, ANQGSEA.

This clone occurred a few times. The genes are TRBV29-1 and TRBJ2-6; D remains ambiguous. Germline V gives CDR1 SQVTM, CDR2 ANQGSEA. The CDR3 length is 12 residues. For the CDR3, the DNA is TGCATTGTCAGCTCTGGGGCCAACGTCCTGACTTTC. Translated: CIVSSGANVLTF.

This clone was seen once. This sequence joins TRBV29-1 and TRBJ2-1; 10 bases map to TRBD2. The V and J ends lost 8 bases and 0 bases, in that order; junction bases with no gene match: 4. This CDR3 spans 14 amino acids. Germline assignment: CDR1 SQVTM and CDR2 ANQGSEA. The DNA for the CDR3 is TGCAGCACGGGACTAGCGAGCTCCTACAATGAGCAGTTCTTC. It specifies CSTGLASSYNEQFF.

CDR3 coding DNA: TGTGCCAGCAGCACCGGTGATCAGCCCCAGCATTTT. Protein: CASSTGDQPQHF. V is TRBV7-9 and J is TRBJ1-5; D is undetermined. V lost 5 bases and J lost 5, with 7 bases in between. Germline CDR1 and CDR2: SEHNR and FQNEAQ (reference sequence). CDR3 length equals 12 residues.

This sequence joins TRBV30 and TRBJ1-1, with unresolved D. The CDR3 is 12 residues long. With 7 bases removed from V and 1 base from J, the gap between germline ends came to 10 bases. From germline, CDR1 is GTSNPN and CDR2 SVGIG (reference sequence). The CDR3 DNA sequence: TGTGCCTTGGGGAGCCCGAACACTGAAGCTTTCTTT. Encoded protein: CALGSPNTEAFF.

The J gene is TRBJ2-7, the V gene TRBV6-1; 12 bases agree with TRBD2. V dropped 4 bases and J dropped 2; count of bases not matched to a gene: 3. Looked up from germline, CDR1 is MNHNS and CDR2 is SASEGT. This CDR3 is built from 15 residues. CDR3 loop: CASSATSGGPYEQYF. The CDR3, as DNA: TGTGCCAGCAGTGCAACTAGCGGGGGGCCCTACGAGCAGTACTTC.

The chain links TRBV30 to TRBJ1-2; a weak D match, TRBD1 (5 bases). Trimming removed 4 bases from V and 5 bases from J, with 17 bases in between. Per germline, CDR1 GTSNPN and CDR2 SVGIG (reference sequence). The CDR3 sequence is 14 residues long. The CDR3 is CAWTWGGGYYGYTF. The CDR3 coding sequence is TGTGCCTGGACCTGGGGCGGGGGTTATTATGGCTACACCTTC.

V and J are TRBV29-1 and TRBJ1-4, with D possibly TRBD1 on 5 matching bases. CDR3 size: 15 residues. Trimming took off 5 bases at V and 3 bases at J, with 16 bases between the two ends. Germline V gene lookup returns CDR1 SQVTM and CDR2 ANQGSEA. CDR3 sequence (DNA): TGCAGCGTTAATATTCCGAGACAGTCTAATGAAAAACTGTTTTTT. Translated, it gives CSVNIPRQSNEKLFF.

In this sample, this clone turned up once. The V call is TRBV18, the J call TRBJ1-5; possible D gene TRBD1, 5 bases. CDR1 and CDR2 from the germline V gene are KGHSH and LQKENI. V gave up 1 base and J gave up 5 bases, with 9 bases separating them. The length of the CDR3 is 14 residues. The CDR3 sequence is CASSPQGTDQPQHF. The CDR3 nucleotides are TGTGCCAGCTCACCACAGGGGACCGATCAGCCCCAGCATTTT.

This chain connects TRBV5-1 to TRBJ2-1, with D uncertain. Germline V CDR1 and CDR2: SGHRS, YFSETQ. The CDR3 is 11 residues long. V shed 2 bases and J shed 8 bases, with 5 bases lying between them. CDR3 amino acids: CASSFLDEQFF. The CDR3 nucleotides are TGCGCCAGCAGCTTTTTGGATGAGCAGTTCTTC.

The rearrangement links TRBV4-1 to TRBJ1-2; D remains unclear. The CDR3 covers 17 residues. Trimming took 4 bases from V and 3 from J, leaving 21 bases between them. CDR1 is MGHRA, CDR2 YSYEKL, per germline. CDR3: CASSLILVGKWDYGYTF. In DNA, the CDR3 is TGCGCCAGCAGCCTAATATTGGTAGGGAAGTGGGACTATGGCTACACCTTC.

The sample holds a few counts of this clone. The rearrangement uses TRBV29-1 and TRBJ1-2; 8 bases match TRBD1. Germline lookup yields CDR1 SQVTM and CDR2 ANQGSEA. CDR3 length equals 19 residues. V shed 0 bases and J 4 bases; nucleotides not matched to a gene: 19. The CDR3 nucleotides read TGCAGCGTTGAAGATCGTTCCGGGACAGGCCCCCGAGGGGGCTATGGCTACACCTTC. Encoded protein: CSVEDRSGTGPRGGYGYTF.

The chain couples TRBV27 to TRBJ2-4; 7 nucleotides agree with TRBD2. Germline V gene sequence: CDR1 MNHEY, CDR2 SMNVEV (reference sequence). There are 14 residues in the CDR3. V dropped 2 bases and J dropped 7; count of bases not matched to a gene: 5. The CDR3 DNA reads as TGTGCCAGCAGTTTAGCTGGCGGGGGTAACATTCAGTACTTC. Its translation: CASSLAGGGNIQYF.

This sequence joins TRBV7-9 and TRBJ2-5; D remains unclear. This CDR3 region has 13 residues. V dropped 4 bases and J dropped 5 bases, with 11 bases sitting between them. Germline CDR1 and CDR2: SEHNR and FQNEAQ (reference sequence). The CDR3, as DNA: TGTGCCAGCAGCTCGGGCCTCGGGGAGACCCAGTACTTC. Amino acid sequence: CASSSGLGETQYF.

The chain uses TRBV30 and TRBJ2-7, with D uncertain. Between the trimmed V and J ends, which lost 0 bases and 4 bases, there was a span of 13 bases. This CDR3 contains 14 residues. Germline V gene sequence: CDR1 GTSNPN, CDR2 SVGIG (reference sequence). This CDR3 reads CAWSVGSNQYEQYF. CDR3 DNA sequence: TGTGCCTGGAGTGTGGGCTCAAACCAATACGAGCAGTACTTC.

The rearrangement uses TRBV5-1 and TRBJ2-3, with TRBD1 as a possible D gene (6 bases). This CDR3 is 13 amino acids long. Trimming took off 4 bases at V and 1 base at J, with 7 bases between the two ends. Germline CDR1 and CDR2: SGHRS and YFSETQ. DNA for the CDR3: TGCGCCAGCAGCCGACAGGGCACAGATACGCAGTATTTT. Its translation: CASSRQGTDTQYF.

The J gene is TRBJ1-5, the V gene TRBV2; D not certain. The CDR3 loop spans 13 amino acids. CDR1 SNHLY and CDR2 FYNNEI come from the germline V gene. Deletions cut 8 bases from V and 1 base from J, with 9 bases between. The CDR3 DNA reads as TGTGCCAGCGCGGGGTTAAGCAATCAGCCCCAGCATTTT. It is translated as CASAGLSNQPQHF.